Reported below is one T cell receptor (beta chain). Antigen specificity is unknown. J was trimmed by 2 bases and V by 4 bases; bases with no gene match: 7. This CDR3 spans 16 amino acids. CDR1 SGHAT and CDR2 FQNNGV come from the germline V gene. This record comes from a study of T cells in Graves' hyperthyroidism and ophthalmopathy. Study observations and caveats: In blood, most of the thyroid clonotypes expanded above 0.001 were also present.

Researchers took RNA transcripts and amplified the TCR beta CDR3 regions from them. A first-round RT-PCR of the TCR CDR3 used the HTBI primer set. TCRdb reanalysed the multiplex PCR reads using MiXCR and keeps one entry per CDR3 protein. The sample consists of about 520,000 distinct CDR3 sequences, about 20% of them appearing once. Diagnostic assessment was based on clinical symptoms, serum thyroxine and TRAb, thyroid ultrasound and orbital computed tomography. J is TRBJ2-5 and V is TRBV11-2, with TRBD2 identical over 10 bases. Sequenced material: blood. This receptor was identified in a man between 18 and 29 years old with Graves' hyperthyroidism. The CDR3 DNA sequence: TGTGCCAGCAGCTATAGACTAGCGGGCCAACAAGAGACCCAGTACTTC. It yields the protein CASSYRLAGQQETQYF.